The clone carrying this T cell receptor beta chain was found many times. Its specificity is unknown. The source of the sample is a study of cytomegalovirus exposure and HLA in healthy donors. Study-level information: Unique TCRs numbering around 85 million, obtained from HLA-typed donors, made up an early data release.

Study-wide findings and caveats: Common viral pathogens (according to a later analysis) appeared linked to several of the most significant clusters.

Primers for the PCR totalled 60 Vbeta and 13 Jbeta. Produced via immunoSEQ multiplex PCR; TCRdb's table is partial and in-frame only. This table holds 82,000 or so clones, about 9.4% found once. The germline gives CDR1 MNHNY, CDR2 SVGAGI (reference sequence). The CDR3 runs to 15 residues. Trimming left V 7 bases short and J 4 bases short, with 17 bases between. All donors participated as healthy donors of bone marrow. Input material: PBMCs. The source is a man between 60 and 70 years old in good health and CMV-seropositive. The chain is built from TRBV6-6 and TRBJ1-3; TRBD1 might be the D (5 bases). The CDR3: CASNGGTGSGNTIYF. CDR3 coding DNA: TGTGCCAGCAATGGGGGGACGGGATCCGGAAACACCATATATTTT.